The clone carrying this TCR beta chain has just a few counts. What it binds is unknown. This specimen comes from a study of T-cell memory formation after mild COVID-19. Broader study findings: While clones contracting from day 15 to 85 were balanced between CD4 and CD8, later expanders leaned CD4+.

The CDR3 totals 13 residues. Trimming removed 2 bases from V and 8 bases from J, with 11 bases in between. Germline V gives CDR1 MNHEY, CDR2 SVGEGT. TCRdb ran MiXCR on the 5' RACE reads and lists one entry per CDR3 protein. The data contain about 440,000 distinct CDR3 sequences, 20% of them seen just once; the ten biggest clones take up 7.5% to 10%. The sequence came from an adult woman who had mild COVID-19 (a few samples of this study predate the infection). Cell type and time point are not known. The sequenced sample was PBMCs or a T cell subset sorted from them (not recorded which). This chain joins TRBV6-2 or TRBV6-3 and TRBJ2-3; D not certain. The CDR3 spells CASSYPAVGTQYF. CDR3 DNA: TGTGCCAGCAGTTACCCCGCAGTCGGTACGCAGTATTTT.